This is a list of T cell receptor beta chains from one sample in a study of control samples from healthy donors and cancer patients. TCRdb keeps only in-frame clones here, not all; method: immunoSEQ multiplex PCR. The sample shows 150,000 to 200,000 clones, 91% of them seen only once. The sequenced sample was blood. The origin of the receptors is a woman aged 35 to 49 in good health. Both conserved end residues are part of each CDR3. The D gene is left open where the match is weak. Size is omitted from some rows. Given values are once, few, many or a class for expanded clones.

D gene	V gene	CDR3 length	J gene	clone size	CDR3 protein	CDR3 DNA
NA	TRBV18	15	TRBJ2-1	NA	CASSPRNVRGNEQFF	TGTGCCAGCTCACCACGAAACGTCAGGGGAAATGAGCAGTTCTTC
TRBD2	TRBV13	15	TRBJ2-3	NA	CASSFARGSTDTQYF	TGTGCCAGCAGCTTCGCGCGGGGGAGCACAGATACGCAGTATTTT
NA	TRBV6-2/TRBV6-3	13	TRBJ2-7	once	CASSYFGAYEQYF	TGTGCCAGCAGTTACTTCGGGGCCTACGAGCAGTACTTC
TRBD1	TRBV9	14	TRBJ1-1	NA	CASSIQGSQGEAFF	TGTGCCAGCAGCATACAGGGGTCACAGGGGGAAGCTTTCTTT
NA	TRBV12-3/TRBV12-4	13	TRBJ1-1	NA	CASSLSGYTEAFF	TGTGCCAGCAGTTTATCTGGGTACACTGAAGCTTTCTTT
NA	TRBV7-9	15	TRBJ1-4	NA	CASSPFGGTNEKLFF	TGTGCCAGCAGCCCATTTGGGGGGACTAATGAAAAACTGTTTTTT
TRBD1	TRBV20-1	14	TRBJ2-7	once	CSASPWDRGYEQYF	TGCAGTGCTAGTCCTTGGGACAGGGGATACGAGCAGTACTTC
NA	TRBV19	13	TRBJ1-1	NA	CASSIGYNTEAFF	TGTGCCAGTAGTATCGGGTACAACACTGAAGCTTTCTTT
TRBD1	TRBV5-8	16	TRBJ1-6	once	CASSLITGTGDSPLHF	TGTGCCAGCAGCTTAATTACCGGGACAGGGGATTCACCCCTCCACTTT
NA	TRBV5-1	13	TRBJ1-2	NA	CASSLAPAYGYTF	TGCGCCAGCAGCTTGGCCCCGGCCTATGGCTACACCTTC
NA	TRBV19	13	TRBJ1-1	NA	CASSLTTYTEAFF	TGTGCCAGTAGCCTTACAACTTACACTGAAGCTTTCTTT